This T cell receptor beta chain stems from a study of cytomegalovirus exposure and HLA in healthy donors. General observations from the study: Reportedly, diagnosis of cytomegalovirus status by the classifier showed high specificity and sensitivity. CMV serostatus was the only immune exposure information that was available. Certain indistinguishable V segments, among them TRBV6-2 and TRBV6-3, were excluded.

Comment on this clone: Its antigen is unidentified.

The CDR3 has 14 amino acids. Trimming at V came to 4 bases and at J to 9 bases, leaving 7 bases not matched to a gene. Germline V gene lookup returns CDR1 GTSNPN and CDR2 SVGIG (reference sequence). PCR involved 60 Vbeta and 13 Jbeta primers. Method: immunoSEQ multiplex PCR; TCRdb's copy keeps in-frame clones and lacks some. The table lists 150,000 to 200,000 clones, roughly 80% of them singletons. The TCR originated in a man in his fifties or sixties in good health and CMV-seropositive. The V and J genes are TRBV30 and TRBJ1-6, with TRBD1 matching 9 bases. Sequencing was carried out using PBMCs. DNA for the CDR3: TGTGCCTGGACGTCGGGACAGGGAGGTTCACCCCTCCACTTT. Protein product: CAWTSGQGGSPLHF. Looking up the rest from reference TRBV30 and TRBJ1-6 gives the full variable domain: SQTIHQWPATLVQPVGSPLSLECTVEGTSNPNLYWYRQAAGRGLQLLFYSVGIGQISSEVPQNLSASRPQDRQFILSSKKLLLSDSGFYLCAWTSGQGGSPLHFGNGTRLTVT.